The sample holds one count of the clone carrying this TCR beta chain. The data were produced by immunoSEQ multiplex PCR, yet TCRdb's version contains in-frame clones alone and is incomplete. The sample holds about 110,000 clones, about four fifths seen once. The CDR3 is 14 amino acids. Germline V gene sequence: CDR1 SGDLS, CDR2 YYNGEE. Trimming cost V 2 bases and J 10 bases, with 13 bases left between them. This sample is part of a study of blood T cell repertoires in COVID-19. The sequence derives from a woman aged 70-85 years with acute or convalescent COVID-19. The chain employs TRBV9 and TRBJ1-6, with a weak D call TRBD1 (5 bases). The sequencing input was peripheral blood. This CDR3 is CASSVGGLGSPLHF. DNA for the CDR3: TGTGCCAGCAGCGTGGGGGGTTTAGGGTCACCCCTCCACTTT.